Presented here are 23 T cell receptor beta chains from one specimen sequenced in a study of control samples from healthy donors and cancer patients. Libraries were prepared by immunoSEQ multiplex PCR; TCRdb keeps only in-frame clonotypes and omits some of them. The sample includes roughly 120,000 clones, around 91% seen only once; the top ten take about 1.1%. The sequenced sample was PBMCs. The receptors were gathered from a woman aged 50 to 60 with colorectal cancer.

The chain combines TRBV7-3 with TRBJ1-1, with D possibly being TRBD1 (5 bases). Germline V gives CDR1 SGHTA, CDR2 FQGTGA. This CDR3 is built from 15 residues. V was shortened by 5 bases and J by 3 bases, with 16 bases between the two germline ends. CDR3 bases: TGTGCCAGCAGCCCCGGGCCGGGACCGGACACTGAAGCTTTCTTT. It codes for CASSPGPGPDTEAFF.

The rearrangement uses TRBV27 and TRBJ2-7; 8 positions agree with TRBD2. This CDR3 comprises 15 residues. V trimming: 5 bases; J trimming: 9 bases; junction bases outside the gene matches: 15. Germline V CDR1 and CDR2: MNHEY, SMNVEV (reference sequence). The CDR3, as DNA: TGTGCCAGCAGTGAGGGACTAGGGGTTTTATCGGGGCAGTACTTC. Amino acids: CASSEGLGVLSGQYF.

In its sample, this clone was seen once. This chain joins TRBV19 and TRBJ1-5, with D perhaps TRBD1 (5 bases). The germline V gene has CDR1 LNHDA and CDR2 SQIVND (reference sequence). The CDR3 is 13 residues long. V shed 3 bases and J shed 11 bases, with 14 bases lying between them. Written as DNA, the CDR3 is TGTGCCAGTAGTATTGGGGCCGAGGGAGCCCAGCATTTT. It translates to CASSIGAEGAQHF.

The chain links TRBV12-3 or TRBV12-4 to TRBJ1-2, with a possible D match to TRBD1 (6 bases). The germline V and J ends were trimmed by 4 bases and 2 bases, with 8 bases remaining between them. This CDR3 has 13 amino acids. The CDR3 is CASSSTGNYGYTF. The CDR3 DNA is TGTGCCAGCAGTTCTACAGGGAACTATGGCTACACCTTC.

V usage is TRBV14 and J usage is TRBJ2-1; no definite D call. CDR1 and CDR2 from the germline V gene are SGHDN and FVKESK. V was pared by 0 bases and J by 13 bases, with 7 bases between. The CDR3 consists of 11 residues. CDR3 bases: TGTGCCAGCAGCCAAGATGGAATCCAGTTCTTC. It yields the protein CASSQDGIQFF. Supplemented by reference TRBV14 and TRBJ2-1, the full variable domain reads EAGVTQFPSHSVIEKGQTVTLRCDPISGHDNLYWYRRVMGKEIKFLLHFVKESKQDESGMPNNRFLAERTGGTYSTLKVQPAELEDSGVYFCASSQDGIQFFGPGTRLTVL.

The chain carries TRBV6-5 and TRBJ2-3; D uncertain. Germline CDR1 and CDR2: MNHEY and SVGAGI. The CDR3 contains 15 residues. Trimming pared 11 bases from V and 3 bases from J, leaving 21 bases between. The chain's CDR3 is CASSFGLGITDTQYF. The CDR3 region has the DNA TGTGCCTCCAGCTTCGGGTTGGGGATAACAGATACGCAGTATTTT.

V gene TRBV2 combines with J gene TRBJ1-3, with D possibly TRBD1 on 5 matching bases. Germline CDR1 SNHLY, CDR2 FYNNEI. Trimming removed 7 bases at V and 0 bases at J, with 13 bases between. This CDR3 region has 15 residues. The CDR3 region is CASTGGEFSGNTIYF. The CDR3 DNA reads TGTGCCAGCACGGGGGGTGAATTCTCTGGAAACACCATATATTTT. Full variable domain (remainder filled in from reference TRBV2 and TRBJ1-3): EPEVTQTPSHQVTQMGQEVILRCVPISNHLYFYWYRQILGQKVEFLVSFYNNEISEKSEIFDDQFSVERPDGSNFTLKIRSTKLEDSAMYFCASTGGEFSGNTIYFGEGSWLTVV.

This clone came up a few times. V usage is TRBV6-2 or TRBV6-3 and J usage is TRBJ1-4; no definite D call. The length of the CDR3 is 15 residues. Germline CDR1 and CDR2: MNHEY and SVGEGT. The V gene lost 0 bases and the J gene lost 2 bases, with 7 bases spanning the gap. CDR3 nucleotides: TGTGCCAGCAGTTACTCGTGGGGTACTAATGAAAAACTGTTTTTT. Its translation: CASSYSWGTNEKLFF.

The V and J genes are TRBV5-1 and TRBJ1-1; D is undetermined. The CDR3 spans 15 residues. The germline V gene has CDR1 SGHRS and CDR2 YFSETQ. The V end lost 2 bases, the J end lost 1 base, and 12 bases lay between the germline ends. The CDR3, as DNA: TGCGCCAGCAGCTTCCGCCCCGGGAGGAACACTGAAGCTTTCTTT. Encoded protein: CASSFRPGRNTEAFF. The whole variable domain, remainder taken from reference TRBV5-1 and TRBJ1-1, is KAGVTQTPRYLIKTRGQQVTLSCSPISGHRSVSWYQQTPGQGLQFLFEYFSETQRNKGNFPGRFSGRQFSNSRSEMNVSTLELGDSALYLCASSFRPGRNTEAFFGQGTRLTVV.

The CDR3 DNA sequence: TGCGCCAGCAGCTTGATGACAGGGGAGGTCGCTGAAGCTTTCTTT. This encodes CASSLMTGEVAEAFF. The rearrangement links TRBV5-1 to TRBJ1-1, with TRBD1 matching 8 bases. This CDR3 contains 15 residues. The V segment lost 1 base and the J segment 6 bases; nucleotides outside the gene matches: 8. Germline assignment: CDR1 SGHRS and CDR2 YFSETQ.

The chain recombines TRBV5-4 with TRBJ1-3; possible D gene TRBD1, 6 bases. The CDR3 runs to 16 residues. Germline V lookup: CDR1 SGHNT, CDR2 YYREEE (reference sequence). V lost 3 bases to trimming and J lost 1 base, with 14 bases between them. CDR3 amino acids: CASSSGQLLSGNTIYF. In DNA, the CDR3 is TGTGCCAGCAGCTCCGGACAGTTACTTTCTGGAAACACCATATATTTT.

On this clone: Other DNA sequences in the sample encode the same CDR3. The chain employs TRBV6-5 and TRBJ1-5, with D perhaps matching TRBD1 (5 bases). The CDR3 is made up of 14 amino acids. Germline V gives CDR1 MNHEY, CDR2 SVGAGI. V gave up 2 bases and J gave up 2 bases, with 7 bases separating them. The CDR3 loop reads CASSYRGGNQPQHF. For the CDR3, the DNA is TGTGCCAGCAGTTACAGGGGCGGCAATCAGCCCCAGCATTTT.

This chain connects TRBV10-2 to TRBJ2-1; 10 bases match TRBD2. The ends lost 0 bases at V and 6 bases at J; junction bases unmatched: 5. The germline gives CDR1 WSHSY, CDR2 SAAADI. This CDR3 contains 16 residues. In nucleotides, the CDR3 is TGCGCCAGCAGTGAGTCTGAACTAGCGGGGTTCAATGAGCAGTTCTTC. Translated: CASSESELAGFNEQFF.

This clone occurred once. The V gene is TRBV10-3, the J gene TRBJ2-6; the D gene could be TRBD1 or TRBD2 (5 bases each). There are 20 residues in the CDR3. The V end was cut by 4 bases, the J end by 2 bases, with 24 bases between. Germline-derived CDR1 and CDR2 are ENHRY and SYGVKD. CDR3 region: CAISALPFEGTKTGANVLTF. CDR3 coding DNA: TGTGCCATCAGTGCACTTCCCTTTGAGGGGACCAAAACTGGGGCCAACGTCCTGACTTTC.

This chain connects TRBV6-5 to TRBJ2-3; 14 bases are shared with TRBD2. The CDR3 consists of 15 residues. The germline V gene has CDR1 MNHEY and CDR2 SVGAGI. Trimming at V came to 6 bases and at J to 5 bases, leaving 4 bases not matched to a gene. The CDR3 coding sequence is TGTGCCAGCAGGGGACTAGCGGGAGCAGGAGATACGCAGTATTTT. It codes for CASRGLAGAGDTQYF.

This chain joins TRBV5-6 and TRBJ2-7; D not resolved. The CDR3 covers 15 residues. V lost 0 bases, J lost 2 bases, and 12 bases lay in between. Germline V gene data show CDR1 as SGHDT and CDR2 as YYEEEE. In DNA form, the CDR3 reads TGTGCCAGCAGCTTGGCGCGTGGTACCCCCTACGAGCAGTACTTC. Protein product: CASSLARGTPYEQYF.

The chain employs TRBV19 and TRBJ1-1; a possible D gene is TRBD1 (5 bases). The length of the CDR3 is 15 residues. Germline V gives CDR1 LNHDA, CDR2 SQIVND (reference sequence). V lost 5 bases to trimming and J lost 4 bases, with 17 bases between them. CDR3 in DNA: TGTGCCAGTAGTTCTCGTGGGGCGCGGAGCACTGAAGCTTTCTTT. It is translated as CASSSRGARSTEAFF.

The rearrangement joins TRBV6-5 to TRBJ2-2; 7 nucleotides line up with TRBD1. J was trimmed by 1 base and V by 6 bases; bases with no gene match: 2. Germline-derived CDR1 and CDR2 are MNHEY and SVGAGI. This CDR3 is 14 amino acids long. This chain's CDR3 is CASRWTGNTGELFF. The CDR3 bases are TGTGCCAGCAGGTGGACAGGGAACACCGGGGAGCTGTTTTTT.

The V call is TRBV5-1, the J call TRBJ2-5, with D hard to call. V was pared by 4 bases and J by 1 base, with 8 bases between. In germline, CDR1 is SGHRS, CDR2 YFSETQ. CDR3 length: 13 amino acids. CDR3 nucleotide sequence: TGCGCCAGCAGCCCACTCTCCCAAGAGACCCAGTACTTC. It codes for CASSPLSQETQYF.

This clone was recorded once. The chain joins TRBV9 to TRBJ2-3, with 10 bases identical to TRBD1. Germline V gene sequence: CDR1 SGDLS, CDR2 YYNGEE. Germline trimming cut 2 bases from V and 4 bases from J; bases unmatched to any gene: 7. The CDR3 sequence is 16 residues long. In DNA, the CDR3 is TGTGCCAGCAGCGTTCGGGACAGGGGTATCGCAGATACGCAGTATTTT. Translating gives CASSVRDRGIADTQYF. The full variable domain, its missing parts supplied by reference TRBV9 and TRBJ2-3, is DSGVTQTPKHLITATGQRVTLRCSPRSGDLSVYWYQQSLDQGLQFLIQYYNGEERAKGNILERFSAQQFPDLHSELNLSSLELGDSALYFCASSVRDRGIADTQYFGPGTRLTVL.

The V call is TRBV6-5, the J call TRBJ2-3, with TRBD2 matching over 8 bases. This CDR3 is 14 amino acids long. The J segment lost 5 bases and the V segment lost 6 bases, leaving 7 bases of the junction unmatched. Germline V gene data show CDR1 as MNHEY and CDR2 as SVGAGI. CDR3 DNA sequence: TGTGCCAGCAGACCGGGACTAGTGATAGATACGCAGTATTTT. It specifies CASRPGLVIDTQYF.

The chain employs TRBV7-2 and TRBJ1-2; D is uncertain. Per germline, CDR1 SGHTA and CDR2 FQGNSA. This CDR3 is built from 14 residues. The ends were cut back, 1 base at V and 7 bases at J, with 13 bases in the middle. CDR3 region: CASSLDLLESGYTF. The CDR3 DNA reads TGTGCCAGCAGCTTAGACCTACTAGAATCTGGCTACACCTTC.

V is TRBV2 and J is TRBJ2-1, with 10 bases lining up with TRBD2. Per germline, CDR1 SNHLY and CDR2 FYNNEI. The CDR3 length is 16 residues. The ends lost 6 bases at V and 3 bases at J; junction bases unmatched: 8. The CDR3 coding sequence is TGTGCCAGCAGGGCCCCTAGCGGGGGCCGCTACAATGAGCAGTTCTTC. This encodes CASRAPSGGRYNEQFF. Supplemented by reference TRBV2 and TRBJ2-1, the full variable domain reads EPEVTQTPSHQVTQMGQEVILRCVPISNHLYFYWYRQILGQKVEFLVSFYNNEISEKSEIFDDQFSVERPDGSNFTLKIRSTKLEDSAMYFCASRAPSGGRYNEQFFGPGTRLTVL.